These T cell receptor beta chains were read from a single sample in a study of cytomegalovirus exposure and HLA in healthy donors. Libraries were prepared by immunoSEQ multiplex PCR; TCRdb keeps only in-frame clonotypes and omits some of them. The sample's table shows around 50,000 clones. Sequencing was carried out using PBMCs. Receptor source: a woman in her thirties or forties in good health and CMV-seronegative. Both conserved end residues are part of each CDR3. D genes are given only for firm matches.

>TRBJ1-5|TRBD1|TRBV27
CASSWTGDNQPQHF
TGTGCCAGCAGTTGGACAGGGGACAATCAGCCCCAGCATTTT
>TRBJ2-1|-|TRBV19
CASSPPSGSYNEQFF
TGTGCCAGTAGTCCCCCAAGCGGGTCCTACAATGAGCAGTTCTTC
>TRBJ2-5|-|TRBV4-1
CASSQAAAGDETQYF
TGCGCCAGCAGCCAAGCAGCGGCAGGGGACGAGACCCAGTACTTC
>TRBJ1-4|-|TRBV19
CASSGIWGLSNEKLFF
TGTGCCAGTAGTGGGATCTGGGGGCTGAGTAATGAAAAACTGTTTTTT
>TRBJ2-3|TRBD2|TRBV7-2
CASSYGEGRSTDTQYF
TGTGCCAGCAGCTACGGGGAGGGAAGAAGCACAGATACGCAGTATTTT
>TRBJ2-1|TRBD2|TRBV29-1
CSVEKGLGYNEQFF
TGCAGCGTTGAAAAGGGACTAGGATACAATGAGCAGTTCTTC
>TRBJ2-7|-|TRBV28
CASRVGQDYEQYF
TGTGCCAGCAGAGTTGGGCAGGACTACGAGCAGTACTTC
>TRBJ1-2|-|TRBV10-3
CAISESEGDYGYTF
TGTGCCATCAGTGAGTCTGAGGGTGACTATGGCTACACCTTC
>TRBJ2-2|TRBD2|TRBV6-1
CATRTSGGSGELFF
TGTGCCACCCGGACTAGCGGGGGATCTGGGGAGCTGTTTTTT
>TRBJ2-1|-|TRBV9
CASSHEAEQFF
TGTGCCAGCAGCCATGAGGCTGAGCAGTTCTTC
>TRBJ1-2|TRBD1|TRBV28
CASSSPGQVYGYTF
TGTGCCAGCAGTTCCCCGGGACAGGTCTATGGCTACACCTTC
>TRBJ2-1|TRBD2|TRBV19
CASSHGRLAEALREQFF
TGTGCCAGTAGCCACGGGAGACTAGCGGAAGCTCTCAGGGAGCAGTTCTTC
>TRBJ2-3|-|TRBV11-3
CASSLGLATDTQYF
TGTGCCAGCAGCTTAGGGCTAGCCACAGATACGCAGTATTTT
>TRBJ1-6|TRBD1|TRBV18
CASSPQQGAGASPLHF
TGTGCCAGCTCACCACAGCAGGGGGCCGGGGCGTCACCCCTCCACTTT
>TRBJ1-1|-|TRBV19
CASSMEGLRHTEAFF
TGTGCCAGTAGTATGGAGGGCCTCCGCCACACTGAAGCTTTCTTT
>TRBJ1-4|TRBD1|TRBV7-9
CASSLSTGENEKLFF
TGTGCCAGCAGCCTTTCGACAGGGGAGAATGAAAAACTGTTTTTT
>TRBJ2-2|-|TRBV27
CASRAGDTGELFF
TGTGCCAGCAGAGCAGGCGACACCGGGGAGCTGTTTTTT
>TRBJ2-7|TRBD2|TRBV10-3
CAISVAGESYEQYF
TGTGCCATCAGTGTAGCGGGAGAGTCCTACGAGCAGTACTTC
>TRBJ1-5|TRBD1|TRBV7-9
CASSRTTSGTGYNQPQHF
TGTGCCAGCAGCCGCACGACCTCTGGGACAGGGTACAATCAGCCCCAGCATTTT
>TRBJ2-3|-|TRBV9
CASSVGLTSTDTQYF
TGTGCCAGCAGCGTAGGATTAACTAGCACAGATACGCAGTATTTT
>TRBJ2-7|TRBD1|TRBV5-6
CASSYLGQSSYEQYF
TGTGCCAGCAGCTACCTGGGACAGTCTTCCTACGAGCAGTACTTC
>TRBJ2-2|-|TRBV7-3
CASSLSAVANTGELFF
TGTGCCAGCAGCTTATCTGCGGTCGCGAACACCGGGGAGCTGTTTTTT
>TRBJ2-7|TRBD1|TRBV6-5
CASSPDRFSYEQYF
TGTGCCAGCAGTCCGGACAGGTTCTCCTACGAGCAGTACTTC
>TRBJ1-2|-|TRBV7-2
CASSTRQEQYGYTF
TGTGCCAGCAGCACACGACAGGAGCAATATGGCTACACCTTC
>TRBJ1-5|-|TRBV11-2
CASSLGLSQPQHF
TGTGCCAGCAGCTTAGGACTTTCGCAGCCCCAGCATTTT
>TRBJ2-1|-|TRBV5-1
CASSLRDSVGEQFF
TGCGCCAGCAGCCTCCGGGACTCCGTTGGGGAGCAGTTCTTC
>TRBJ1-5|-|TRBV4-2
CASSQDWAPYSNQPQHF
TGTGCCAGCAGCCAAGATTGGGCACCCTATAGCAATCAGCCCCAGCATTTT
>TRBJ2-5|TRBD2|TRBV7-9
CASIPPGGRGQETQYF
TGTGCCAGCATCCCCCCGGGCGGGAGAGGGCAAGAGACCCAGTACTTC
>TRBJ2-7|TRBD2|TRBV19
CASTPGSGDYEQYF
TGTGCCAGTACCCCAGGTAGCGGGGACTACGAGCAGTACTTC
>TRBJ2-1|-|TRBV9
CASSVGYVGAGYNEQFF
TGTGCCAGCAGCGTAGGTTATGTGGGGGCGGGTTACAATGAGCAGTTCTTC
>TRBJ2-1|TRBD2|TRBV9
CASSVGFSGSGFEQFF
TGTGCCAGCAGCGTAGGTTTTAGCGGGAGTGGTTTTGAGCAGTTCTTC
>TRBJ2-7|TRBD2|TRBV2
CASAAGGPGEQYF
TGTGCCAGCGCGGCGGGAGGGCCGGGGGAGCAGTACTTC
>TRBJ1-1|-|TRBV28
CASSPPRTTEAFF
TGTGCCAGCAGTCCCCCCCGGACAACTGAAGCTTTCTTT
>TRBJ2-1|TRBD2|TRBV7-9
CASRGLAGGINEQFF
TGTGCCAGCAGAGGGCTAGCGGGGGGCATCAATGAGCAGTTCTTC
>TRBJ1-3|-|TRBV4-1
CASSQSEYGNTIYF
TGCGCCAGCAGCCAATCTGAGTATGGAAACACCATATATTTT
>TRBJ1-5|TRBD1|TRBV18
CASSPNRGQDQPQHF
TGTGCCAGCTCACCTAACAGGGGGCAGGATCAGCCCCAGCATTTT
>TRBJ1-4|TRBD1|TRBV18
CASSPSDRGNEKLFF
TGTGCCAGCTCACCATCCGACAGGGGCAATGAAAAACTGTTTTTT
>TRBJ1-6|-|TRBV11-2
CASSSGITSHNSPLHF
TGTGCCAGCAGCTCCGGTATAACCTCTCACAATTCACCCCTCCACTTT
>TRBJ1-6|TRBD1|TRBV25-1
CASRGTGDFSPLHF
TGTGCCAGCAGGGGAACAGGGGATTTTTCACCCCTCCACTTT
>TRBJ2-1|-|TRBV7-3
CASSTNRYNEQFF
TGTGCCAGCAGCACTAACAGGTACAATGAGCAGTTCTTC
>TRBJ2-7|-|TRBV2
CASSGPLWTDEQYF
TGTGCCAGCAGTGGGCCGCTGTGGACAGACGAGCAGTACTTC
>TRBJ2-7|-|TRBV7-2
CASSLWVGGEAEQYF
TGTGCCAGCAGCCTATGGGTAGGGGGAGAGGCCGAGCAGTACTTC
>TRBJ1-2|-|TRBV2
CASPREDYGYTF
TGTGCCAGCCCGAGAGAAGACTATGGCTACACCTTC
>TRBJ2-3|TRBD1|TRBV10-1
CASSPTGEYSTDTQYF
TGCGCCAGCTCCCCAACAGGGGAGTACAGCACAGATACGCAGTATTTT
>TRBJ1-5|-|TRBV28
CASSPTRGLSNQPQHF
TGTGCCAGCAGTCCTACCAGGGGATTGAGCAATCAGCCCCAGCATTTT
>TRBJ2-4|-|TRBV7-3
CASSLSSGRLYF
TGTGCCAGCAGCTTAAGTTCTGGGAGGTTGTACTTC